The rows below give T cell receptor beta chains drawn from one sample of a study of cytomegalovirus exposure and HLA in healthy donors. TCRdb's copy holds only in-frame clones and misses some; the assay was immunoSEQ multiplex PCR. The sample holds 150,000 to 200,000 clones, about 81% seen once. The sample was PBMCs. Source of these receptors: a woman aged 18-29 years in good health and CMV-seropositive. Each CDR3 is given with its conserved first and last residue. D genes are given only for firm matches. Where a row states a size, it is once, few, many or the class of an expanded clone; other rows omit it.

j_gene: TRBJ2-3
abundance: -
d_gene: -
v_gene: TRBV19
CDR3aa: CASSITEGDTQYF
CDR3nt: TGTGCCAGTAGTATAACCGAGGGTGATACGCAGTATTTT

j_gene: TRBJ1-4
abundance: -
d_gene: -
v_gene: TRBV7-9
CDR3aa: CASSLARSYNEKLFF
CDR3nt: TGTGCCAGCAGCTTAGCCCGGAGCTATAATGAAAAACTGTTTTTT

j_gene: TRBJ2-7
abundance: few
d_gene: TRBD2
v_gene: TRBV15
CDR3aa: CATSVSGGDSYEQYF
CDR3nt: TGTGCCACCAGCGTGAGCGGGGGGGACTCCTACGAGCAGTACTTC

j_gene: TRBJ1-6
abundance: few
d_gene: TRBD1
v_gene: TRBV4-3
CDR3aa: CASSQETGTGGPPLHF
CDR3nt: TGCGCCAGCAGCCAAGAAACAGGGACAGGGGGTCCACCCCTCCACTTT

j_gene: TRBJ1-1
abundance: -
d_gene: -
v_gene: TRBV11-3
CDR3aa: CASSLNPSIQAFF
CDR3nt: TGTGCCAGCAGCTTAAACCCCTCTATTCAAGCTTTCTTT

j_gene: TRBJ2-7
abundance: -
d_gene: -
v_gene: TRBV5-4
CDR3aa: CASRGDLGASYEQYF
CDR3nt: TGTGCCAGCAGGGGGGACTTGGGAGCCTCCTACGAGCAGTACTTC

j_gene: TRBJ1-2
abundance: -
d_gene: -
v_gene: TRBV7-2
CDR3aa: CASSPDRLANYGYTF
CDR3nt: TGTGCCAGCAGCCCTGACAGGCTAGCTAACTATGGCTACACCTTC

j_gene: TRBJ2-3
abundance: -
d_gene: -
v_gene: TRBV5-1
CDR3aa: CASSPGDTQYF
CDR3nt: TGCGCCAGCAGCCCGGGGGATACGCAGTATTTT

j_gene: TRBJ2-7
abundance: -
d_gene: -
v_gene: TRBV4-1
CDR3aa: CASSQEGSSYEQYF
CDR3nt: TGCGCCAGCAGCCAAGAGGGGAGCTCCTACGAGCAGTACTTC

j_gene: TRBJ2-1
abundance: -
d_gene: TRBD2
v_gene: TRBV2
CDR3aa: CASIYMRGGNEQFF
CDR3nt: TGTGCCAGCATTTACATGCGCGGGGGGAATGAGCAGTTCTTC

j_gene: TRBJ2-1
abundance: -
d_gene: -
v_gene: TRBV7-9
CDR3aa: CASSLLGTKAYNEQFF
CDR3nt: TGTGCCAGTAGCTTGTTAGGGACAAAAGCTTACAATGAGCAGTTCTTC

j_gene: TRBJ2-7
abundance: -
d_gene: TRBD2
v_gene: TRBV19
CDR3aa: CASSIDGGTSYEQYF
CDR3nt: TGTGCCAGTAGTATTGACGGGGGGACCTCCTACGAGCAGTACTTC

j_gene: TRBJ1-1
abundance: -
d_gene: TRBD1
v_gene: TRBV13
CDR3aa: CASSLLQGASEAFF
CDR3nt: TGTGCCAGCAGCTTACTCCAGGGGGCGTCTGAAGCTTTCTTT